This T cell receptor (beta chain) is from a study of blood T cell repertoires in COVID-19. Across the whole study: Collection of acute and convalescent COVID-19 samples took place in the United States, Italy and Spain. Nucleic acid was either cDNA or gDNA, and it came from T cells, B-cell-depleted T cells, or PBMCs.

Trimming stripped 5 bases from V and 1 base from J, with 20 bases between. CDR3 length: 17 amino acids. The germline V gene has CDR1 MDHEN and CDR2 SYDVKM. Sequencing was performed with immunoSEQ multiplex PCR; in TCRdb, only in-frame clones are kept and a portion is missing. The repertoire consists of 200,000 to 300,000 clones, with about 85% occurring once and the leading ten covering roughly 4%. The sequence derives from a man between 60 and 75 years old with acute or convalescent COVID-19. The rearrangement links TRBV28 to TRBJ1-2, with D tentatively TRBD1 (5 bases). Sequences were obtained from peripheral blood. CDR3 DNA: TGTGCCAGCAGTCTACTGGATCTCTGGGGCATTAACTATGGCTACACCTTC. Translation: CASSLLDLWGINYGYTF.